This T cell receptor (beta chain) was identified in a study of blood T cell repertoires in COVID-19. Only in-frame clones appear in the TCRdb table, and some are missing; sequencing was by immunoSEQ multiplex PCR. Counted here are hundreds of thousands of clones, roughly 89% occurring once; the ten biggest clones make up approximately 1.4%. With V trimmed by 5 bases and J by 3 bases, 8 bases remained unmatched. This CDR3 is built from 15 residues. The germline V gene encodes CDR1 SEHNR and CDR2 FQNEAQ (reference sequence). The chain has TRBV7-9 and TRBJ1-2; the match to TRBD1 covers 8 bases. The sample comprised peripheral blood. The TCR sequence derives from a woman under 40 with active or convalescent COVID-19. The CDR3, as DNA: TGTGCCAGCAGCATACAGGGGGATGGGGACTATGGCTACACCTTC. Translation gives CASSIQGDGDYGYTF.